This T cell receptor beta chain came from a study of blood T cell repertoires in COVID-19. Deletions cut 4 bases from V and 5 bases from J, with 9 bases between. CDR1 and CDR2 from the germline V gene are SGHNT and YYREEE (reference sequence). This CDR3 is built from 12 residues. The authors' processing: By means of reference gene primer amplification, nucleated cell counts were estimated. Assay used: immunoSEQ multiplex PCR; TCRdb lists only in-frame clones, some missing. Clonal size and the V and J genes are those of that table, whereas D and trimming came from the DNA. The sample records around 100,000 clones, around 87% being singletons.

The origin of this receptor is a human donor in a cohort sampled during active COVID-19. This sequence joins TRBV5-4 and TRBJ2-5; D is unclear. Sequencing was done on a sample of peripheral blood. The CDR3 is CASSPFGETQYF. The CDR3 nucleotides are TGTGCCAGCAGCCCATTCGGGGAGACCCAGTACTTC.